This entry lists 28 T cell receptor beta chains sequenced from one sample in a study of T cells in Graves' hyperthyroidism and ophthalmopathy. Regions amplified from RNA transcripts were the TCR beta CDR3 regions. First-round RT-PCR of the TCR CDR3 relied on the HTBI primer set. TCRdb recomputed calls from the multiplex PCR reads with MiXCR, one row per CDR3 protein. The table has roughly 570,000 distinct CDR3 sequences, 46% seen once. The sample was peripheral blood or thyroid tissue (not recorded which). These receptors came from a woman aged 18-29 years with Graves' hyperthyroidism.

Concerning this clonotype: Since a much larger clone is just one base distant, this may be a read error. The chain couples TRBV24-1 to TRBJ2-7; 16 bases match TRBD2. Trimming removed 6 bases from V and 7 bases from J; junction bases left unmatched: 5. Per the germline V gene, CDR1 is KGHDR and CDR2 is SFDVKD. This CDR3 region has 15 residues. The CDR3 here is CATSLRGLAGGEQYF. CDR3 nucleotides: TGTGCCACCAGTTTAAGGGGACTAGCGGGAGGGGAGCAGTACTTC.

The sample holds many counts of this clonotype. The chain recombines TRBV20-1 with TRBJ2-5, with D hard to call. The CDR3 runs 14 residues. Per germline, CDR1 DFQATT and CDR2 SNEGSKA (reference sequence). V dropped 0 bases and J dropped 5 bases, with 13 bases sitting between them. This chain's CDR3 is CSARDPGSGETQYF. CDR3 in DNA: TGCAGTGCTAGAGATCCGGGTTCGGGTGAGACCCAGTACTTC.

The chain couples TRBV7-1 to TRBJ1-2; a weak D match, TRBD1 (5 bases). TRBV7-1 qualifies as an ORF whose function is uncertain. The CDR3 extends over 12 amino acids. V was pared by 3 bases and J by 8 bases, with 10 bases between. The CDR3: CASSSGTRGYTF. The CDR3 bases are TGTGCCAGCAGCTCGGGGACTCGAGGCTACACCTTC.

This clonotype was counted many times. The CDR3 loop reads CASSQGRVADEQYF. The CDR3 DNA follows: TGCGCCAGCAGCCAAGGCAGGGTCGCCGACGAGCAGTACTTC. J is TRBJ2-7 and V is TRBV4-3; tentatively, D is TRBD1 (5 bases). The germline CDR1 and CDR2 sequences are LGHNA and YSLEER. The CDR3 has 14 residues. V shed 1 base and J shed 5 bases, with 12 bases lying between them.

A word on this clonotype: A clone one base away is much larger, so this may be a read error. The genes are TRBV2 and TRBJ1-2; 7 bases are a match to TRBD1. V trimming: 2 bases; J trimming: 6 bases; junction bases outside the gene matches: 6. The CDR3 is 14 amino acids. Germline values: CDR1 SNHLY, CDR2 FYNNEI. The CDR3 nucleotides are TGTGCCAGCAGTGAACTCGTCAGGGGGGATGGCTACACCTTC. Its protein product is CASSELVRGDGYTF. Full variable domain (missing parts from reference TRBV2 and TRBJ1-2): EPEVTQTPSHQVTQMGQEVILRCVPISNHLYFYWYRQILGQKVEFLVSFYNNEISEKSEIFDDQFSVERPDGSNFTLKIRSTKLEDSAMYFCASSELVRGDGYTFGSGTRLTVV.

This clonotype has a count of ten or more. The rearrangement uses TRBV19 and TRBJ1-5; D is perhaps TRBD1 (6 bases). Germline V gene lookup returns CDR1 LNHDA and CDR2 SQIVND (reference sequence). The germline V and J ends were trimmed by 2 bases and 6 bases, with 20 bases remaining between them. The CDR3 has 17 amino acids. CDR3 bases: TGTGCCAGTAGTATACCTCAGGGCAGGGGACCGAGTCAGCCCCAGCATTTT. Its translation is CASSIPQGRGPSQPQHF.

The sample holds many counts of this clonotype. This rearrangement joins TRBV19 to TRBJ1-2, with D maybe TRBD1 (6 bases). Germline values: CDR1 LNHDA, CDR2 SQIVND (reference sequence). The CDR3 runs 14 residues. V lost 6 bases to trimming and J lost 4 bases, with 15 bases between them. The CDR3 sequence is CASSLRGPGYGYTF. CDR3 nucleotide sequence: TGTGCCAGTAGCCTTCGGGGGCCTGGCTATGGCTACACCTTC. Full variable domain (remainder filled in from reference TRBV19 and TRBJ1-2): DGGITQSPKYLFRKEGQNVTLSCEQNLNHDAMYWYRQDPGQGLRLIYYSQIVNDFQKGDIAEGYSVSREKKESFPLTVTSAQKNPTAFYLCASSLRGPGYGYTFGSGTRLTVV.

This chain uses TRBV7-3 with TRBJ1-2; D is unresolved. Trimming stripped 2 bases from V and 9 bases from J, with 16 bases between. The CDR3 is made up of 14 amino acids. Germline V gene sequence: CDR1 SGHTA, CDR2 FQGTGA. CDR3 in DNA: TGTGCCAGCAGCTTATGCGGGGAAACTATGAGCTACACCTTC. This codes for CASSLCGETMSYTF.

This chain uses TRBV5-1 with TRBJ2-7; the D is unclear. CDR3 length equals 14 residues. CDR1 is SGHRS, CDR2 YFSETQ, per germline. Deletions cut 6 bases from V and 2 bases from J, with 15 bases between. Written as DNA, the CDR3 is TGCGCCAGCACCCCTATAGTTTCGACCTACGAGCAGTACTTC. Encoded protein: CASTPIVSTYEQYF.

This clonotype was recorded many times. The chain couples TRBV29-1 to TRBJ2-2; 14 bases map to TRBD2. Per germline, CDR1 SQVTM and CDR2 ANQGSEA. CDR3 length equals 16 residues. Trimming at V came to 5 bases and at J to 0 bases, leaving 2 bases not matched to a gene. This CDR3 is CSVRLAGGTNTGELFF. The CDR3 DNA follows: TGCAGCGTTCGACTAGCGGGAGGGACGAACACCGGGGAGCTGTTTTTT.

This clonotype was counted ten times or more. The junction and the germline gene differ at one end; a read error may be behind it. V gene TRBV7-7 combines with J gene TRBJ2-5; 9 bases fit TRBD2. In germline, CDR1 is SSHAT, CDR2 FNYEAQ (reference sequence). The CDR3 spans 15 residues. DNA for the CDR3: TGTGCTAGCAGCTTCATCCTAGCGGGAACGGAGACCCAGTACTTC. It is translated as CASSFILAGTETQYF.

The rearrangement uses TRBV2 and TRBJ2-7; 9 positions agree with TRBD2. Germline CDR1 reads SNHLY; CDR2 reads FYNNEI. Germline trimming cut 6 bases from V and 2 bases from J; bases unmatched to any gene: 8. The CDR3 has 15 residues. The chain's CDR3 is CASRGIAGEAYEQYF. DNA of the CDR3: TGTGCCAGCAGGGGGATAGCGGGAGAGGCCTACGAGCAGTACTTC. Together with reference TRBV2 and TRBJ2-7, the CDR3 gives the full variable domain: EPEVTQTPSHQVTQMGQEVILRCVPISNHLYFYWYRQILGQKVEFLVSFYNNEISEKSEIFDDQFSVERPDGSNFTLKIRSTKLEDSAMYFCASRGIAGEAYEQYFGPGTRLTVT.

CDR3 region: CASSPPGQYTGELFF. In DNA form, the CDR3 reads TGTGCCAGCTCACCTCCGGGACAATACACCGGGGAGCTGTTTTTT. This chain links TRBV18 with TRBJ2-2, with a possible D match to TRBD1 (6 bases). The CDR3 runs to 15 residues. Per the germline V gene, CDR1 is KGHSH and CDR2 is LQKENI. V was clipped by 3 bases and J by 3 bases, with 11 bases between them. Filled out from reference TRBV18 and TRBJ2-2, the complete variable domain reads NAGVMQNPRHLVRRRGQEARLRCSPMKGHSHVYWYRQLPEEGLKFMVYLQKENIIDESGMPKERFSAEFPKEGPSILRIQQVVRGDSAAYFCASSPPGQYTGELFFGEGSRLTVL.

The V call is TRBV19, the J call TRBJ1-2; TRBD1 aligns across 7 bases. V was pared by 5 bases and J by 12 bases, with 6 bases of the junction left unmatched. CDR1 is LNHDA and CDR2 is SQIVND in the germline V gene (reference sequence). There are 11 residues in the CDR3. CDR3 in amino acids: CASSARDSHTF. CDR3 nucleotides: TGTGCCAGTAGTGCTCGGGACAGCCACACCTTC. Based on the CDR3 plus reference TRBV19 and TRBJ1-2, the full variable domain is DGGITQSPKYLFRKEGQNVTLSCEQNLNHDAMYWYRQDPGQGLRLIYYSQIVNDFQKGDIAEGYSVSREKKESFPLTVTSAQKNPTAFYLCASSARDSHTFGSGTRLTVV.

This clonotype has at least ten counts. This sequence joins TRBV7-9 and TRBJ2-2; 9 positions agree with TRBD2. With V trimmed by 4 bases and J by 1 base, 7 bases remained unmatched. Germline lookup yields CDR1 SEHNR and CDR2 FQNEAQ (reference sequence). There are 17 residues in the CDR3. The CDR3 region has the DNA TGTGCCAGCAGCTACCGAGCTAGCGGGAAGAACACCGGGGAGCTGTTTTTT. This sequence encodes CASSYRASGKNTGELFF.

About this clonotype itself: A much larger clone sits a single nucleotide away, making a read error possible. Written as DNA, the CDR3 is TGTGCCACCCGGGACAGGGGAACTGAAGCTTTCTTT. This sequence encodes CATRDRGTEAFF. The rearrangement uses TRBV19 and TRBJ1-1, with TRBD1 matching 10 bases. The CDR3 loop spans 12 amino acids. Per the germline V gene, CDR1 is LNHDA and CDR2 is SQIVND (reference sequence). Unmatched junction bases numbered 4, after V lost 10 bases and J lost 5 bases.

With regard to this clonotype: The junction and the germline gene differ at one end; a read error may be behind it. The gene calls are TRBV7-9 and TRBJ1-2, with a possible D match to TRBD1 (5 bases). CDR1 is SEHNR, CDR2 FQNEAQ, per germline (reference sequence). This CDR3 contains 17 residues. CDR3 region: CASSQQGDLGFNYGYTF. The CDR3 DNA reads as TGCGCCAGCAGCCAGCAGGGCGACTTAGGCTTTAACTATGGCTACACCTTC.

This clonotype has at least ten counts. The genes are TRBV9 and TRBJ2-6, with D unclear. The germline V and J ends were trimmed by 4 bases and 4 bases, with 9 bases remaining between them. CDR1 and CDR2 from the germline V gene are SGDLS and YYNGEE. The length of the CDR3 is 14 residues. In nucleotides, the CDR3 is TGTGCCAGCAGCTCCCTTCCCGGGGCCAACGTCCTGACTTTC. Its translation is CASSSLPGANVLTF.

This clonotype came up many times. V is TRBV19 and J is TRBJ1-2, with TRBD1 as a possible D gene (5 bases). Germline V gene lookup returns CDR1 LNHDA and CDR2 SQIVND (reference sequence). The ends were cut back, 7 bases at V and 4 bases at J, with 10 bases in the middle. The length of the CDR3 is 12 residues. CDR3 residues: CASTGYSYGYTF. The CDR3 DNA follows: TGTGCCAGTACAGGGTACAGCTATGGCTACACCTTC.

This clonotype was counted a few times. This chain connects TRBV24-1 to TRBJ2-7; 15 bases are a match to TRBD2. The CDR3 runs to 17 residues. The germline gives CDR1 KGHDR, CDR2 SFDVKD. V shed 3 bases, J shed 7 bases, and the junction held 9 bases outside the gene matches. The CDR3 is CATSDPGLAGGESEQYF. As DNA, the CDR3 is TGTGCCACCAGTGATCCGGGACTAGCGGGAGGTGAATCGGAGCAGTACTTC.

The J gene is TRBJ2-3, the V gene TRBV5-1; TRBD2 matches at 9 bases. The CDR3 covers 17 residues. The J segment lost 1 base and the V segment lost 3 bases, leaving 9 bases of the junction unmatched. The germline gives CDR1 SGHRS, CDR2 YFSETQ. DNA of the CDR3: TGCGCCAGCAGCTCTCCCGTTACTAGCGGGCGCACAGATACGCAGTATTTT. It translates to CASSSPVTSGRTDTQYF.

This clonotype was found many times. The chain is built from TRBV24-1 and TRBJ1-5; the match to TRBD1 covers 8 bases. The CDR3 covers 16 residues. The junction had 8 bases not matched to a gene; V was cut back by 4 bases and J by 4 bases. Germline CDR1 reads KGHDR; CDR2 reads SFDVKD. The CDR3: CATSDTDRVWNQPQHF. The CDR3 DNA follows: TGTGCCACCAGTGACACGGACAGGGTATGGAATCAGCCCCAGCATTTT.

This clonotype was picked up a small number of times. The chain couples TRBV6-2 or TRBV6-3 to TRBJ2-5, with TRBD1 matching 9 bases. The CDR3 is 16 residues long. V shed 4 bases and J 3 bases; nucleotides not matched to a gene: 9. Germline V gene data show CDR1 as MNHEY and CDR2 as SVGEGT. The CDR3 coding sequence is TGTGCCAGCAGTTTTGCCCCCCGGACAGGGGAAGAGACCCAGTACTTC. The encoded protein is CASSFAPRTGEETQYF.

The rearrangement joins TRBV20-1 to TRBJ2-3; D remains ambiguous. From germline, CDR1 is DFQATT and CDR2 SNEGSKA (reference sequence). V was clipped by 0 bases and J by 4 bases, with 14 bases between them. CDR3 size: 15 residues. The DNA of the CDR3 is TGCAGTGCTAGAGATTTTCGGTTTAGGGCAGATACGCAGTATTTT. It specifies CSARDFRFRADTQYF.

Notes on this clonotype: Relative to the germline gene, one junction end is altered; a read error may explain this. The genes are TRBV10-2 and TRBJ1-2; D gene unclear. Looked up from germline, CDR1 is WSHSY and CDR2 is SAAADI. This CDR3 region has 16 residues. The CDR3 region is CASSQEGEKLNYGYTF. Here the CDR3 DNA reads TGTGCCAGCAGCCAAGAAGGAGAAAAACTTAACTATGGCTACACCTTC.

Many counts were recorded for this clonotype. This sequence joins TRBV5-1 and TRBJ2-7, with 7 bases that match TRBD2. The CDR3 totals 14 residues. V was pared by 3 bases and J by 3 bases, with 6 bases of the junction left unmatched. Germline-derived CDR1 and CDR2 are SGHRS and YFSETQ. CDR3 region: CASSSAGLGYEQYF. The CDR3 DNA follows: TGCGCCAGCAGCTCAGCGGGATTGGGCTACGAGCAGTACTTC. The variable domain in full, with the rest retrieved from reference TRBV5-1 and TRBJ2-7, is KAGVTQTPRYLIKTRGQQVTLSCSPISGHRSVSWYQQTPGQGLQFLFEYFSETQRNKGNFPGRFSGRQFSNSRSEMNVSTLELGDSALYLCASSSAGLGYEQYFGPGTRLTVT.

The chain employs TRBV7-3 and TRBJ1-2, with D perhaps matching TRBD1 (5 bases). The CDR3 extends over 14 amino acids. The V gene lost 1 base and the J gene lost 7 bases, with 13 bases spanning the gap. In germline, CDR1 is SGHTA, CDR2 FQGTGA. CDR3 nucleotides: TGTGCCAGCAGCTTAAGTCCGCGGGGGAGTGGCTACACCTTC. Protein: CASSLSPRGSGYTF.

This clonotype was seen a few times. V is TRBV2 and J is TRBJ2-1, with 10 nucleotides matching TRBD2. The J segment lost 5 bases and the V segment lost 9 bases, leaving 4 bases of the junction unmatched. In germline, CDR1 is SNHLY, CDR2 FYNNEI. This CDR3 contains 13 residues. The DNA of the CDR3 is TGTGCCAGAGGGGGGACTAGCGACAATGAGCAGTTCTTC. It specifies CARGGTSDNEQFF.